The 8 T cell receptor beta chains below were found in one sample sequenced in a study of human T cells and chemical hapten exposure. As to time point: patch test 1, 2 weeks after DPC sensitization. As to treatment: therapeutic diphenylcyclopropenone sensitization with weekly scalp DPC. TCRdb re-analysed the RACE reads in MiXCR, keeping a single row per CDR3 protein. The repertoire holds 150,000 or so distinct CDR3 sequences, with roughly 15% as singletons. The specimen comprised whole blood, sampled in connection with sensitization to the hapten diphenylcyclopropenone (DPC). These receptors were obtained from a woman in her thirties with alopecia areata. Some clones in this sample may be carry-over from other donors' samples.

In this sample, this clonotype turned up many times. The chain has TRBV7-6 and TRBJ1-4; D is undetermined. The germline CDR1 and CDR2 sequences are SGHVS and FNYEAQ. V lost 0 bases to trimming and J lost 0 bases, with 14 bases between them. This CDR3 contains 18 residues. As DNA, the CDR3 is TGTGCCAGCAGCTTAGCAGGCCCGGGGTCCCCAACTAATGAAAAACTGTTTTTT. Translating gives CASSLAGPGSPTNEKLFF.

This clonotype has a handful of counts. The V gene is TRBV20-1, the J gene TRBJ1-6; perhaps TRBD1 as D (6 bases). The CDR3 has 13 residues. V lost 4 bases and J 6 bases, leaving 10 bases between the germline ends. Per germline, CDR1 DFQATT and CDR2 SNEGSKA (reference sequence). The CDR3 sequence: CSAKPGANSPLHF. In DNA form, the CDR3 reads TGCAGTGCTAAGCCGGGGGCTAATTCACCCCTCCACTTT.

This clonotype has more than one count but fewer than ten. V gene TRBV6-2 or TRBV6-3 combines with J gene TRBJ1-1; no clear D. V lost 6 bases to trimming and J lost 1 base, with 9 bases between them. CDR1 and CDR2 from the germline V gene are MNHEY and SVGEGT. This CDR3 has 13 residues. The CDR3 bases are TGTGCCAGCAGGTCCGGGGAGAACACTGAAGCTTTCTTT. As protein: CASRSGENTEAFF.

CDR3 amino acids: CASSFGDSRRITQYF. CDR3 DNA sequence: TGTGCCAGCAGTTTCGGGGACTCACGAAGGATTACGCAGTATTTT. This chain uses TRBV27 with TRBJ2-3; a weak D match, TRBD2 (6 bases). The CDR3 totals 15 residues. The V gene's germline CDR1 is MNHEY and CDR2 SMNVEV (reference sequence). The V and J ends lost 3 bases and 8 bases respectively, with 18 bases between them.

This sequence joins TRBV4-2 and TRBJ2-2; 7 bases line up with TRBD1. The length of the CDR3 is 16 residues. Unmatched junction bases numbered 10, after V lost 3 bases and J lost 6 bases. CDR1 is LGHNA and CDR2 is YNFKEQ in the germline V gene. Written as DNA, the CDR3 is TGTGCCAGCAGCCAGGGAGACAGGGCTGATGCCGGGGAGCTGTTTTTT. This codes for CASSQGDRADAGELFF.

This clonotype has ten or more counts. V gene TRBV12-3 or TRBV12-4 combines with J gene TRBJ1-5, with D maybe TRBD1 (5 bases). Trimming removed 3 bases from V and 4 bases from J, with 13 bases in between. CDR3 size: 15 residues. CDR3 in DNA: TGTGCCAGCAGTTTTCAGGGCCAGACGAATCAGCCCCAGCATTTT. It is translated as CASSFQGQTNQPQHF.

There are a few counts of this clonotype. The genes are TRBV6-5 and TRBJ1-6; no clear D gene. The V and J ends lost 8 bases and 7 bases respectively, with 12 bases between them. CDR1 is MNHEY and CDR2 is SVGAGI in the germline V gene. This CDR3 has 13 amino acids. The CDR3, as DNA: TGTGCCAGCCGTAGAGGGAGGAATTCACCCCTCCACTTT. This encodes CASRRGRNSPLHF.

This clonotype has at least ten counts. This chain connects TRBV6-1 to TRBJ1-1; TRBD1 might be the D (5 bases). Trimming took 8 bases from V and 6 from J, leaving 10 bases between them. The length of the CDR3 is 11 residues. Germline assignment: CDR1 MNHNS and CDR2 SASEGT. The DNA for the CDR3 is TGTGCCAGCGACTGGGGCGCTGAAGCTTTCTTT. It yields the protein CASDWGAEAFF.